This T cell receptor beta chain was observed in a study of blood T cell repertoires in COVID-19. Whole-study context: Donors in the United States, Italy and Spain gave samples during acute or convalescent COVID-19. Sample material is recorded as cDNA or gDNA derived from T cells, B-cell-depleted T cells, or PBMCs.

Study processing details: Reference gene primers were amplified, and this amplification served to estimate nucleated cell counts. Here immunoSEQ multiplex PCR was the method, and the copy in TCRdb shows in-frame clones only, minus some. The V and J calls and clone size come from that table; D and trimming were worked out from the DNA. The repertoire holds fewer than 200,000 clones, about three quarters seen once, with more than 25% in the top ten. Germline V gives CDR1 SGHTA, CDR2 FQGTGA. CDR3 length: 15 residues. Trimming removed 5 bases from V and 5 bases from J; junction bases left unmatched: 5. V gene TRBV7-3 combines with J gene TRBJ2-1; the match to TRBD2 covers 11 bases. The receptor's source is a woman in her seventies with acute or convalescent COVID-19. The specimen sequenced was peripheral blood. The CDR3 loop is CASSLTSGTHNEQFF. The CDR3 DNA reads as TGTGCCAGCAGCCTGACTAGCGGGACCCACAATGAGCAGTTCTTC.